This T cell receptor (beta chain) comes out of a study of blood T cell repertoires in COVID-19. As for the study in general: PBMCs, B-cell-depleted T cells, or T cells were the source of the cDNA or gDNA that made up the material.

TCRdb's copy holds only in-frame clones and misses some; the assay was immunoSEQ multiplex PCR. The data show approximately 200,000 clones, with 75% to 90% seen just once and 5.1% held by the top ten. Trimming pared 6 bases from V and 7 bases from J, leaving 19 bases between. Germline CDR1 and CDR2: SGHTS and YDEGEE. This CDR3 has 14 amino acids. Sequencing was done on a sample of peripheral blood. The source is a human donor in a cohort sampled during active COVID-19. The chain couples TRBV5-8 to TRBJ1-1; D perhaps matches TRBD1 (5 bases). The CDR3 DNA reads TGTGCCAGCACCCTGGCCAGGGCCGTCGGTGAAGCTTTCTTT. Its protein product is CASTLARAVGEAFF.